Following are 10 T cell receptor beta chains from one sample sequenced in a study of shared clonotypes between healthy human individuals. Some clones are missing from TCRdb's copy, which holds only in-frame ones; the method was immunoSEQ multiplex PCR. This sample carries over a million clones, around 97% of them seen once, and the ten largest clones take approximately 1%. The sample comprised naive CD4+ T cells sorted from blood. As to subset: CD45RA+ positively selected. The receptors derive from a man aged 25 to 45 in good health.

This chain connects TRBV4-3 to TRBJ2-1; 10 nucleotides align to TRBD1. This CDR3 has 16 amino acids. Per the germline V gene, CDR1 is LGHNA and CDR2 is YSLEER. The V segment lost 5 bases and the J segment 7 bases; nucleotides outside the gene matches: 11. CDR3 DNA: TGCGCCAGCAGCAATAGACAGGGGGCTACCCCTAATGAGCAGTTCTTC. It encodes CASSNRQGATPNEQFF.

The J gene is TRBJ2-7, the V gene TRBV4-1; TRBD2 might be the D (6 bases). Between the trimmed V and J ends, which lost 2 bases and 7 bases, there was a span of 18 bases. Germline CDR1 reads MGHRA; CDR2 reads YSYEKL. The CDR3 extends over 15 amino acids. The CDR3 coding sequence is TGCGCCAGCAGCCAACGGAGGACGGGAGTTGGTGAGCAGTACTTC. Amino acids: CASSQRRTGVGEQYF.

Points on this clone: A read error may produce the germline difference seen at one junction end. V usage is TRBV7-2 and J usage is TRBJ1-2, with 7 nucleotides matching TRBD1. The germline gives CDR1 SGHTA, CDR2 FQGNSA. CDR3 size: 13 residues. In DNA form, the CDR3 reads TGTGCCAGCAGCCCGGGGACAGCCAGTCAACTCCACTTC. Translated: CASSPGTASQLHF.

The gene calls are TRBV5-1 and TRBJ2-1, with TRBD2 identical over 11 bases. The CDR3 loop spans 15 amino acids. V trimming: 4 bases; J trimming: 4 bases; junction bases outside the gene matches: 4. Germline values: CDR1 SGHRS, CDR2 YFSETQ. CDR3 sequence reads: CASSIGTSGYNEQFF. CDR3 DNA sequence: TGCGCCAGCAGCATCGGGACTAGCGGTTACAATGAGCAGTTCTTC.

The CDR3 nucleotides are TGTGCCAGCAGCTGGGGAGGGCCTAGCGGATTTCAAGAGACCCAGTACTTC. The encoded protein is CASSWGGPSGFQETQYF. The J gene is TRBJ2-5, the V gene TRBV7-2, with 7 bases identical to TRBD2. Germline assignment: CDR1 SGHTA and CDR2 FQGNSA. J gave up 2 bases and V 4 bases, and 13 bases lay outside the gene matches. The CDR3 runs 17 residues.

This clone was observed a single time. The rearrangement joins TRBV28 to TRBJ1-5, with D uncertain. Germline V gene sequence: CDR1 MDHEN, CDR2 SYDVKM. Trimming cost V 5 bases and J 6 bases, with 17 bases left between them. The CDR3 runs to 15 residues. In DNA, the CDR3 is TGTGCCAGCAGTGCCCAGGTTTCCTTGGGTCAGCCCCAGCATTTT. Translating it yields CASSAQVSLGQPQHF.

CDR3 amino acids: CASSPRLAGGQETQYF. CDR3 nucleotide sequence: TGTGCCAGCAGTCCCCGACTAGCGGGAGGGCAAGAGACCCAGTACTTC. The rearrangement uses TRBV6-6 and TRBJ2-5; 14 nucleotides agree with TRBD2. The V and J ends lost 5 bases and 2 bases, in that order; junction bases with no gene match: 4. From germline, CDR1 is MNHNY and CDR2 SVGAGI (reference sequence). This CDR3 comprises 16 residues.

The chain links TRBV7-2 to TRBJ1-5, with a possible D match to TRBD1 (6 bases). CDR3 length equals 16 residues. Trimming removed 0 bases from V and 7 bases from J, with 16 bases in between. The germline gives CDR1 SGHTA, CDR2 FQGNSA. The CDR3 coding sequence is TGTGCCAGCAGCTTAGCGGGCAGGGGAATAGGCCAGCCCCAGCATTTT. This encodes CASSLAGRGIGQPQHF.

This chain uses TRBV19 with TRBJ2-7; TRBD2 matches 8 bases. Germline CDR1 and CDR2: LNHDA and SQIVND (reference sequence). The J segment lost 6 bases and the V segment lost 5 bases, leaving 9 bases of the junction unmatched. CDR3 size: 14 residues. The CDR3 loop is CASSPGTRGTEQYF. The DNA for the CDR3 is TGTGCCAGTAGTCCTGGGACTAGGGGGACCGAGCAGTACTTC.

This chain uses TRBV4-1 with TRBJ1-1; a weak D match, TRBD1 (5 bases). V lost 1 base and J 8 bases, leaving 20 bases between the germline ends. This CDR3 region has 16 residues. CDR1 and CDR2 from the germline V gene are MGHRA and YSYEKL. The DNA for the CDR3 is TGCGCCAGCAGCCAAGTAACAGGCCCTACCCCAGCGGAAGCTTTCTTT. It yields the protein CASSQVTGPTPAEAFF.